This passage covers 23 T cell receptor beta chains from one sample sequenced in a study of cytomegalovirus exposure and HLA in healthy donors. The PCR ran on 60 Vbeta and 13 Jbeta primers. Libraries were prepared by immunoSEQ multiplex PCR; TCRdb keeps only in-frame clonotypes and omits some of them. In the table there are some 180,000 clones, about 88% of which are singletons. The sequenced sample consisted of PBMCs. Source of these receptors: a man aged 30-40 years in good health and CMV-seropositive.

V is TRBV12-5 and J is TRBJ2-3; maybe TRBD2 (6 bases). The length of the CDR3 is 14 residues. The germline gives CDR1 LGHNT, CDR2 FRNRAP. Trimming took off 6 bases at V and 0 bases at J, with 10 bases between the two ends. The CDR3 protein is CASGPGLSTDTQYF. The CDR3 DNA sequence: TGTGCTAGTGGCCCGGGACTCAGCACAGATACGCAGTATTTT.

In DNA, the CDR3 is TGCGCCAGCAGCCCTGGCTGGAACACTGAAGCTTTCTTT. This codes for CASSPGWNTEAFF. The V call is TRBV4-3, the J call TRBJ1-1; D is unclear. V was trimmed by 4 bases and J by 1 base, leaving 7 bases between them. This CDR3 region has 13 residues. Germline CDR1 LGHNA, CDR2 YSLEER.

CDR3 loop: CASSLEGSAPSYNEQFF. CDR3 bases: TGTGCCAGCAGCTTAGAGGGTAGCGCGCCCTCCTACAATGAGCAGTTCTTC. The chain uses TRBV11-3 and TRBJ2-1, with a weak D call TRBD2 (5 bases). Trimming took 0 bases from V and 0 from J, leaving 12 bases between them. Looked up from germline, CDR1 is SGHNT and CDR2 is YENEEA. The CDR3 is 17 amino acids.

This clone was detected only a few times. The chain has TRBV19 and TRBJ1-1, with TRBD1 identical over 8 bases. After removal of 4 bases from V and 8 bases from J, the junction contained 6 bases not matched to a gene. Per the germline V gene, CDR1 is LNHDA and CDR2 is SQIVND (reference sequence). The CDR3 runs to 13 residues. The CDR3 DNA is TGTGCCAGTAGTACCGGGGACAGGCGAGAAGCTTTCTTT. Translation: CASSTGDRREAFF.

This chain joins TRBV5-6 and TRBJ1-2; a possible D gene is TRBD1 (5 bases). Trimming left V 3 bases short and J 8 bases short, with 14 bases between. Germline V gene lookup returns CDR1 SGHDT and CDR2 YYEEEE. This CDR3 spans 13 amino acids. DNA for the CDR3: TGTGCCAGCAGCTCGGACAAATCCGGCGGCTACACCTTC. This gives the protein CASSSDKSGGYTF.

Turning to this clone: Other DNA sequences in this sample translate to the same CDR3. The chain recombines TRBV7-2 with TRBJ2-5; no clear D. Trimming cost V 1 base and J 4 bases, with 7 bases left between them. Per the germline V gene, CDR1 is SGHTA and CDR2 is FQGNSA. The CDR3 is 13 residues long. Here the CDR3 DNA reads TGTGCCAGCAGCTTAGGCCGCGTAGAGACCCAGTACTTC. Amino acid sequence: CASSLGRVETQYF.

The CDR3 DNA is TGTGCCAGCTCACCGGGACACGTTATCTCTGGAAACACCATATATTTT. Amino acid sequence: CASSPGHVISGNTIYF. The J gene is TRBJ1-3, the V gene TRBV18; possibly TRBD1 for D (6 bases). Germline values: CDR1 KGHSH, CDR2 LQKENI. The V end lost 3 bases, the J end lost 0 bases, and 12 bases lay between the germline ends. This CDR3 is 16 amino acids long.

This clone was recorded once. The rearrangement uses TRBV5-1 and TRBJ1-2; maybe TRBD1 (5 bases). The CDR3 totals 13 residues. Germline loops: CDR1 SGHRS, CDR2 YFSETQ. V was clipped by 7 bases and J by 3 bases, with 13 bases between them. The CDR3 region has the DNA TGCGCCAGCGGAGGGGACGGAGACTATGGCTACACCTTC. Translated: CASGGDGDYGYTF.

V usage is TRBV5-4 and J usage is TRBJ2-2, with TRBD1 matching over 7 bases. Trimming took 4 bases from V and 7 from J; bases not matched to a gene: 16. Germline CDR1 and CDR2: SGHNT and YYREEE (reference sequence). The CDR3 length is 17 residues. In DNA form, the CDR3 reads TGTGCCAGCAGCCCCCGGGACAGCCGGATGTATGGCGGGGAGCTGTTTTTT. The encoded protein is CASSPRDSRMYGGELFF.

V usage is TRBV19 and J usage is TRBJ2-2; tentative D call: TRBD1 (6 bases). Germline lookup yields CDR1 LNHDA and CDR2 SQIVND (reference sequence). This CDR3 is 16 amino acids long. V lost 7 bases to trimming and J lost 0 bases, with 15 bases between them. CDR3 sequence: CASNTGGAANTGELFF. CDR3 DNA: TGTGCCAGTAATACTGGGGGCGCCGCGAACACCGGGGAGCTGTTTTTT.

The chain couples TRBV13 to TRBJ1-1; no clear D gene. V lost 0 bases to trimming and J lost 3 bases, with 11 bases between them. This CDR3 contains 15 residues. CDR1 is PRHDT and CDR2 is FYEKMQ in the germline V gene (reference sequence). CDR3: CASSLGPWEDTEAFF. The CDR3 DNA follows: TGTGCCAGCAGCTTAGGCCCGTGGGAGGACACTGAAGCTTTCTTT.

V and J are TRBV4-2 and TRBJ2-5, with 7 positions matching TRBD2. The end of the DNA aligns better with TRBJ2-7, so the J call may be wrong. The CDR3 has 15 residues. The germline CDR1 and CDR2 sequences are LGHNA and YNFKEQ. In DNA, the CDR3 is TGTGCCAGCAGCCCCCGCGGGGGAGTATCCTACGAGCAGTACTTC. This translates into CASSPRGGVSYEQYF.

V usage is TRBV5-1 and J usage is TRBJ2-2; 9 bases match TRBD1. The V gene's germline CDR1 is SGHRS and CDR2 YFSETQ. CDR3 length: 15 residues. J lost 4 bases, V lost 4 bases, and 5 bases had no gene match. The CDR3 loop is CASSVLTGGTGELFF. The CDR3 DNA reads TGCGCCAGCAGCGTTCTGACAGGGGGCACCGGGGAGCTGTTTTTT.

The chain is built from TRBV12-1 and TRBJ2-7; the tabulated D call, TRBD2, remains unverified against the DNA. TRBV12-1 is an annotated pseudogene. This CDR3 contains 15 residues. This CDR3 is CASSSRGSGSYEQYV. The CDR3 DNA is TGTGCCAGCAGCTCCCGGGGTAGCGGTTCCTACGAGCAGTACGTC.

The chain links TRBV5-1 to TRBJ2-7; D is possibly TRBD2 (5 bases). Germline CDR1 SGHRS, CDR2 YFSETQ. The V and J ends lost 0 bases and 5 bases respectively, with 12 bases between them. CDR3 length: 14 amino acids. Here the CDR3 DNA reads TGCGCCAGCAGCTTGGTCGCGGGTATGGACGAGCAGTACGTC. Its protein product is CASSLVAGMDEQYV.

The V and J genes are TRBV5-1 and TRBJ1-1, with a tentative D call TRBD1 (5 bases). CDR1 SGHRS and CDR2 YFSETQ come from the germline V gene. This CDR3 contains 14 residues. The germline V and J ends were trimmed by 3 bases and 5 bases, with 14 bases remaining between them. The CDR3 nucleotides read TGCGCCAGCAGCTCCTCAGGGATTGGGACTGAAGCTTTCTTT. Residues: CASSSSGIGTEAFF.

This chain uses TRBV7-2 with TRBJ1-1; D not certain. The germline CDR1 and CDR2 sequences are SGHTA and FQGNSA. V was pared by 5 bases and J by 7 bases, with 14 bases between. The CDR3 extends over 13 amino acids. The CDR3 coding sequence is TGTGCCAGCAGCCCAGAATGGGGAGGTGAAGCTTTCTTT. Its protein is CASSPEWGGEAFF.

The count of this clone is one. This chain uses TRBV6-1 with TRBJ1-2; D is unclear. The CDR3 sequence is 13 residues long. The germline V gene encodes CDR1 MNHNS and CDR2 SASEGT. With 4 bases removed from V and 2 bases from J, the gap between germline ends came to 8 bases. CDR3 DNA sequence: TGTGCCAGCAGTGTCGCCAGGAACTATGGCTACACCTTC. This codes for CASSVARNYGYTF.

The V call is TRBV11-2, the J call TRBJ1-6; D not resolved. The CDR3 runs to 12 residues. Per germline, CDR1 SGHAT and CDR2 FQNNGV. Trimming removed 6 bases from V and 10 bases from J, with 10 bases in between. The chain's CDR3 is CASSHLRSPLHF. The CDR3 nucleotides read TGTGCCAGCAGTCACTTGAGGTCACCCCTCCACTTT.

V gene TRBV29-1 combines with J gene TRBJ1-2; D unclear. Trimming pared 4 bases from V and 4 bases from J, leaving 16 bases between. The CDR3 sequence is 14 residues long. The germline gives CDR1 SQVTM, CDR2 ANQGSEA. The CDR3 is CSVVGDEGSYGYTF. The CDR3 region has the DNA TGCAGCGTTGTTGGCGACGAGGGTAGCTATGGCTACACCTTC.

This rearrangement joins TRBV4-3 to TRBJ2-1, with 12 bases fitting TRBD2. In germline, CDR1 is LGHNA, CDR2 YSLEER. V lost 0 bases and J lost 8; bases outside the gene matches: 8. The CDR3 totals 17 residues. The CDR3 sequence: CASSQDQWTSGKYEQFF. Written as DNA, the CDR3 is TGCGCCAGCAGCCAAGATCAGTGGACTAGCGGGAAGTATGAGCAGTTCTTC.

V is TRBV7-2 and J is TRBJ1-2, with TRBD1 matching 7 bases. V was pared by 2 bases and J by 5 bases, with 11 bases of the junction left unmatched. From germline, CDR1 is SGHTA and CDR2 FQGNSA. CDR3 length: 16 residues. CDR3 in amino acids: CASSLTAGTVAYGYTF. Here the CDR3 DNA reads TGTGCCAGCAGCTTAACGGCGGGGACAGTCGCGTATGGCTACACCTTC.

In DNA, the CDR3 is TGTGCCAGCAGTCCCCTCCCTGGGCAGGGGGGAAAACTGTTTTTT. Protein sequence: CASSPLPGQGGKLFF. The chain links TRBV6-5 to TRBJ1-4; TRBD1 agrees at 7 bases. The CDR3 has 15 residues. The junction had 13 bases not matched to a gene; V was cut back by 5 bases and J by 10 bases. CDR1 and CDR2 (germline): MNHEY, SVGAGI.